Listed here are 9 T cell receptor beta chains from one sample, sequenced in a study of T cells in Graves' hyperthyroidism and ophthalmopathy. TCR beta CDR3 regions were amplified from RNA transcripts. Researchers ran a first-round RT-PCR on the TCR CDR3 using the HTBI primer set. TCRdb processed the multiplex PCR reads anew with MiXCR; each CDR3 protein has one entry. This sample has roughly 660,000 distinct CDR3 sequences; 15% to 20% occur once, and the top ten carry less than 20%. Input material: blood. These receptors came from a man between 50 and 59 years old with Graves' hyperthyroidism.

This clonotype appeared a few times. The rearrangement links TRBV28 to TRBJ2-7; D call uncertain. Trimming left V 5 bases short and J 2 bases short, with 16 bases between. Germline V gives CDR1 MDHEN, CDR2 SYDVKM. The CDR3 consists of 15 residues. The CDR3 loop is CASSPHQVPPYEQYF. CDR3 coding DNA: TGTGCCAGCAGTCCACACCAGGTACCTCCCTACGAGCAGTACTTC.

This clonotype has a handful of counts. This chain links TRBV20-1 with TRBJ2-7, with TRBD2 matching over 8 bases. The CDR3 spans 14 residues. Trimming removed 6 bases from V and 1 base from J; junction bases left unmatched: 8. The germline V gene has CDR1 DFQATT and CDR2 SNEGSKA (reference sequence). DNA of the CDR3: TGCAGTGCCCCGGAGAGCGGGAGTTCCTACGAGCAGTACTTC. Its protein is CSAPESGSSYEQYF.

This rearrangement joins TRBV11-2 to TRBJ2-3, with TRBD2 matching over 9 bases. Germline V gives CDR1 SGHAT, CDR2 FQNNGV. V dropped 1 base and J dropped 5; count of bases not matched to a gene: 10. The CDR3 consists of 17 residues. The CDR3 sequence is CASSLGGLAGNLDTQYF. CDR3 coding DNA: TGTGCCAGCAGCTTAGGGGGGCTAGCGGGAAACTTAGATACGCAGTATTTT.

In its sample, this clonotype was seen many times. V is TRBV5-1 and J is TRBJ2-3; D is perhaps TRBD2 (5 bases). Germline assignment: CDR1 SGHRS and CDR2 YFSETQ. The CDR3 is 15 amino acids. Trimming stripped 4 bases from V and 2 bases from J, with 14 bases between. The CDR3 protein is CASSQQRSSTDTQYF. As DNA, the CDR3 is TGCGCCAGCAGCCAACAGCGGAGTTCCACAGATACGCAGTATTTT.

Details on this clonotype: A much larger clone sits a single nucleotide away, making a read error possible. The gene calls are TRBV4-1 and TRBJ2-1; maybe TRBD2 (5 bases). CDR1 and CDR2 (germline): MGHRA, YSYEKL. CDR3 size: 15 residues. V dropped 6 bases and J dropped 5 bases, with 17 bases sitting between them. The CDR3 DNA reads TGCGCCAGCAGGCTAACCCCCTCGGGGAACAATGAGCAGTTCTTC. Translated, it gives CASRLTPSGNNEQFF.

In its sample, this clonotype was seen a few times. This rearrangement joins TRBV7-2 to TRBJ2-6, with a possible D match to TRBD2 (5 bases). Per the germline V gene, CDR1 is SGHTA and CDR2 is FQGNSA. V was cut by 4 bases and J by 2 bases, with 9 bases left in between. This CDR3 is built from 15 residues. CDR3 sequence reads: CASSSPGTGANVLTF. In DNA, the CDR3 is TGTGCCAGCAGCTCCCCGGGGACTGGGGCCAACGTCCTGACTTTC. The variable domain in full, with the rest retrieved from reference TRBV7-2 and TRBJ2-6, is GAGVSQSPSNKVTEKGKDVELRCDPISGHTALYWYRQSLGQGLEFLIYFQGNSAPDKSGLPSDRFSAERTGGSVSTLTIQRTQQEDSAVYLCASSSPGTGANVLTFGAGSRLTVL.

This clonotype occurred many times. V usage is TRBV27 and J usage is TRBJ2-7, with TRBD2 identical over 12 bases. The CDR3 extends over 14 amino acids. CDR1 and CDR2 (germline): MNHEY, SMNVEV (reference sequence). Trimming removed 3 bases from V and 6 bases from J; junction bases left unmatched: 3. CDR3 coding DNA: TGTGCCAGCAGTTTGACTAGCGGGAGCAGCGAGCAGTACTTC. Translation: CASSLTSGSSEQYF.

This clonotype has more than one count but fewer than ten. The V and J genes are TRBV20-1 and TRBJ1-5, with no clear D. Trimming cost V 6 bases and J 2 bases, with 14 bases left between them. Germline V gene lookup returns CDR1 DFQATT and CDR2 SNEGSKA (reference sequence). The CDR3 is made up of 14 amino acids. CDR3 protein: CSATEFWGNQPQHF. The CDR3, as DNA: TGCAGTGCAACAGAATTTTGGGGCAATCAGCCCCAGCATTTT.

This clonotype has ten or more counts. V and J are TRBV28 and TRBJ2-3; 10 bases align to TRBD2. Unmatched junction bases numbered 2, after V lost 2 bases and J lost 0 bases. The length of the CDR3 is 16 residues. The germline V gene encodes CDR1 MDHEN and CDR2 SYDVKM. The CDR3 is CASSLLAGVSTDTQYF. The DNA of the CDR3 is TGTGCCAGCAGTTTACTAGCGGGAGTTAGCACAGATACGCAGTATTTT.